This record looks at one T cell receptor (beta chain) sequence and its context. The sample is drawn from a study of control samples from healthy donors and cancer patients. The method was immunoSEQ multiplex PCR; TCRdb's version includes in-frame clones alone and lacks a portion of them. The repertoire has under 65,000 clones, 90% of them found once; the top ten carry roughly 1.2%. CDR3 length: 15 residues. Trimming stripped 1 base from V and 3 bases from J, with 11 bases between. Germline CDR1 is MNHNS and CDR2 is SASEGT. The source material was PBMCs. The clonotype comes from a woman in her 50s with colorectal cancer. The chain is built from TRBV6-1 and TRBJ2-3; D unclear. CDR3 DNA sequence: TGTGCCAGCAGTGAAGGAGAGAGGAATACAGATACGCAGTATTTT. Amino acids: CASSEGERNTDTQYF.